A selection of T cell receptor beta chains follows, all from one sample in a study of T cell responses to AZD1222 COVID-19 vaccine. Sequencing used immunoSEQ multiplex PCR; TCRdb keeps in-frame clones, though not all of them. The sample holds 95,000 to 150,000 clones, under 90% seen once. The source material was peripheral blood, sampled on day 0 of AZD1222 vaccination. The origin of the receptors is an adult in good health. Each CDR3 is given with its conserved first and last residue. D genes are given only for firm matches. Only part of the rows carry a size: once, few, many, or a class if the clone is expanded.

v_gene: TRBV5-1; j_gene: TRBJ2-7; d_gene: TRBD2; abundance: .; len: 15; CDR3nt: TGCGCCAGCAGCTTGGGTAGCGGGTTAAACTACGAGCAGTACTTC; CDR3aa: CASSLGSGLNYEQYF
v_gene: TRBV7-8; j_gene: TRBJ2-1; d_gene: TRBD2; abundance: .; len: 22; CDR3nt: TGTGCCAGCAGCACCGGTGGGACAGAGACTAGCGGGAGGAGCGGGCCCTACAATGAGCAGTTCTTC; CDR3aa: CASSTGGTETSGRSGPYNEQFF
v_gene: TRBV12-3/TRBV12-4; j_gene: TRBJ2-2; d_gene: .; abundance: .; len: 12; CDR3nt: TGTGCCAGCAGTGCCTTTGGCGGGGAGCTGTTTTTT; CDR3aa: CASSAFGGELFF
v_gene: TRBV7-6; j_gene: TRBJ2-3; d_gene: TRBD2; abundance: few; len: 18; CDR3nt: TGTGCCAGCAGCTTAGGAGGCTGGGGTAGCGGGAGCGCAGATACGCAGTATTTT; CDR3aa: CASSLGGWGSGSADTQYF
v_gene: TRBV14; j_gene: TRBJ2-3; d_gene: TRBD2; abundance: .; len: 17; CDR3nt: TGTGCCAGCAGCCAACACCTACTAGCGGGGAGCGCAGATACGCAGTATTTT; CDR3aa: CASSQHLLAGSADTQYF
v_gene: TRBV4-1; j_gene: TRBJ1-6; d_gene: .; abundance: .; len: 17; CDR3nt: TGCGCCAGCAGCCAAGATCGAGTTCTCTCCTATAATTCACCCCTCCACTTT; CDR3aa: CASSQDRVLSYNSPLHF
v_gene: TRBV28; j_gene: TRBJ1-6; d_gene: .; abundance: few; len: 14; CDR3nt: TGTGCCAGCAGTTCCGGGGGGAGAAATTCACCCCTCCACTTT; CDR3aa: CASSSGGRNSPLHF
v_gene: TRBV5-1; j_gene: TRBJ2-3; d_gene: .; abundance: .; len: 14; CDR3nt: TGCGCCAGCACTACTAGTTCTAGCACAGATACGCAGTATTTT; CDR3aa: CASTTSSSTDTQYF
v_gene: TRBV25-1; j_gene: TRBJ1-5; d_gene: .; abundance: .; len: 14; CDR3nt: TGTGCCAGCAGTATCCTCTCTCTGGATCAGCCCCAGCATTTT; CDR3aa: CASSILSLDQPQHF
v_gene: TRBV9; j_gene: TRBJ2-3; d_gene: .; abundance: .; len: 14; CDR3nt: TGTGCCAGCAGCGAGCGTACTAGCACAGATACGCAGTATTTT; CDR3aa: CASSERTSTDTQYF
v_gene: TRBV19; j_gene: TRBJ2-4; d_gene: .; abundance: .; len: 13; CDR3nt: TGTGCCAGTAATGGGGACGGAGAAAACATTCAGTACTTC; CDR3aa: CASNGDGENIQYF
v_gene: TRBV23-1; j_gene: TRBJ2-1; d_gene: .; abundance: .; len: 14; CDR3nt: TGCGCCAGCAGTCAAGGCAGGCGGCACAATGAGCAGTTCTTC; CDR3aa: CASSQGRRHNEQFF
v_gene: TRBV30; j_gene: TRBJ1-2; d_gene: TRBD1; abundance: .; len: 16; CDR3nt: TGTGCCTGGAGTAATTCCCGCCGGACAGGGGCCTATGGCTACACCTTC; CDR3aa: CAWSNSRRTGAYGYTF
v_gene: TRBV2; j_gene: TRBJ2-1; d_gene: .; abundance: .; len: 11; CDR3nt: TGTGCCAGCCAGGGGTACAATGAGCAGTTCTTC; CDR3aa: CASQGYNEQFF
v_gene: TRBV11-2; j_gene: TRBJ2-5; d_gene: .; abundance: .; len: 17; CDR3nt: TGTGCCAGCAGCTTAGCTTCCGGGACCCATTCCGGGGAGACCCAGTACTTC; CDR3aa: CASSLASGTHSGETQYF
v_gene: TRBV4-1; j_gene: TRBJ2-7; d_gene: .; abundance: once; len: 12; CDR3nt: TGCGCCAGCAGCCAAACTGGGGGTGAGCAGTACTTC; CDR3aa: CASSQTGGEQYF
v_gene: TRBV28; j_gene: TRBJ1-2; d_gene: .; abundance: .; len: 14; CDR3nt: TGTGCCAGCAGTTTCACCGACATTCTCTATGGCTACACCTTC; CDR3aa: CASSFTDILYGYTF
v_gene: TRBV3-1/TRBV3-2; j_gene: TRBJ1-1; d_gene: TRBD1; abundance: .; len: 15; CDR3nt: TGTGCCAGCAGCCACCTACAGGGGGCAAACACTGAAGCTTTCTTT; CDR3aa: CASSHLQGANTEAFF
v_gene: TRBV5-1; j_gene: TRBJ2-5; d_gene: .; abundance: .; len: 14; CDR3nt: TGCGCCAGCACTTCCGGGACCCCCCAAGAGACCCAGTACTTC; CDR3aa: CASTSGTPQETQYF
v_gene: TRBV6-5; j_gene: TRBJ1-3; d_gene: .; abundance: .; len: 13; CDR3nt: TGTGCCAGCATCTGGGCGGAACGAAACACCATATATTTT; CDR3aa: CASIWAERNTIYF
v_gene: TRBV19; j_gene: TRBJ1-3; d_gene: .; abundance: .; len: 13; CDR3nt: TGTGCCAGTCGAGGACCTACTGGAAACACCATATATTTT; CDR3aa: CASRGPTGNTIYF
v_gene: TRBV5-1; j_gene: TRBJ1-2; d_gene: .; abundance: .; len: 14; CDR3nt: TGCGCCAGCAGCTTGGGGGGCAGGACCTATGGCTACACCTTC; CDR3aa: CASSLGGRTYGYTF
v_gene: TRBV2; j_gene: TRBJ2-7; d_gene: .; abundance: .; len: 17; CDR3nt: TGTGCCAGCAGTGAAGCAACCATCGGACTCCCGGGCTACGAGCAGTACTTC; CDR3aa: CASSEATIGLPGYEQYF
v_gene: TRBV19; j_gene: TRBJ2-7; d_gene: .; abundance: .; len: 14; CDR3nt: TGTGCCAGTAGAGTTACAGGGAGCTCCTACGAGCAGTACTTC; CDR3aa: CASRVTGSSYEQYF
v_gene: TRBV15; j_gene: TRBJ1-2; d_gene: .; abundance: once; len: 16; CDR3nt: TGTGCCACCAGCAGAGATCGGGGGGTGGTGGAGCATGGCTACACCTTC; CDR3aa: CATSRDRGVVEHGYTF
v_gene: TRBV7-7; j_gene: TRBJ1-1; d_gene: .; abundance: .; len: 14; CDR3nt: TGTGCCAGCAGCCCGGGACACGTTAACACTGAAGCTTTCTTT; CDR3aa: CASSPGHVNTEAFF
v_gene: TRBV4-2; j_gene: TRBJ1-4; d_gene: .; abundance: .; len: 18; CDR3nt: TGTGCCAGCAGCCAAGATGTTCTTTCGGGGGCTAGTAATGAAAAACTGTTTTTT; CDR3aa: CASSQDVLSGASNEKLFF
v_gene: TRBV13; j_gene: TRBJ2-1; d_gene: TRBD2; abundance: .; len: 14; CDR3nt: TGTGCCAGCAGCTTAATGACTAGCAGCAATGAGCAGTTCTTC; CDR3aa: CASSLMTSSNEQFF
v_gene: TRBV5-1; j_gene: TRBJ1-2; d_gene: .; abundance: once; len: 16; CDR3nt: TGCGCCAGCAGCGATCCCCCCCTATCGGGCGGACAAGGCTACACCTTC; CDR3aa: CASSDPPLSGGQGYTF
v_gene: TRBV5-1; j_gene: TRBJ1-1; d_gene: .; abundance: .; len: 13; CDR3nt: TGCGCCAGCACCCAGGGCGAAAGGACTGAAGCTTTCTTT; CDR3aa: CASTQGERTEAFF
v_gene: TRBV6-1; j_gene: TRBJ2-1; d_gene: .; abundance: .; len: 15; CDR3nt: TGTGCCAGCAGTGAAGGTCTAGGGGCCTACAATGAGCAGTTCTTC; CDR3aa: CASSEGLGAYNEQFF
v_gene: TRBV25-1; j_gene: TRBJ1-1; d_gene: .; abundance: .; len: 16; CDR3nt: TGTGCCAGCAGTGAGGTGGCAGGACCATTGGGGACTGAAGCTTTCTTT; CDR3aa: CASSEVAGPLGTEAFF
v_gene: TRBV6-5; j_gene: TRBJ2-7; d_gene: TRBD2; abundance: once; len: 15; CDR3nt: TGTGCCAGCAGTTACTCGGGACTAGCGGGCTACGAGCAGTACTTC; CDR3aa: CASSYSGLAGYEQYF
v_gene: TRBV5-1; j_gene: TRBJ2-2; d_gene: TRBD1; abundance: .; len: 15; CDR3nt: TGCGCCAGCAGCCCTAGGACAGGGTCTACCGGGGAGCTGTTTTTT; CDR3aa: CASSPRTGSTGELFF
v_gene: TRBV6-6; j_gene: TRBJ2-3; d_gene: .; abundance: .; len: 15; CDR3nt: TGTGCCAGCGGGGTCACCGGGGGCCTCGCAGATACGCAGTATTTT; CDR3aa: CASGVTGGLADTQYF
v_gene: TRBV7-2; j_gene: TRBJ2-7; d_gene: .; abundance: once; len: 15; CDR3nt: TGTGCCAGCAGCTGGGGAAGCGGGTACCCCTACGAGCAGTACTTC; CDR3aa: CASSWGSGYPYEQYF
v_gene: TRBV19; j_gene: TRBJ1-5; d_gene: .; abundance: .; len: 16; CDR3nt: TGTGCCAGTCCTTCCTTGGGGGGACTGATAGGGCAGCCCCAGCATTTT; CDR3aa: CASPSLGGLIGQPQHF
v_gene: TRBV5-1; j_gene: TRBJ1-1; d_gene: TRBD1; abundance: .; len: 15; CDR3nt: TGCGCCAGCAGCTTGGACAGGACAGGGATCACTGAAGCTTTCTTT; CDR3aa: CASSLDRTGITEAFF
v_gene: TRBV11-2; j_gene: TRBJ1-6; d_gene: .; abundance: .; len: 15; CDR3nt: TGTGCCAGCAGCCGACGGGACGCACATAATTCACCCCTCCACTTT; CDR3aa: CASSRRDAHNSPLHF
v_gene: TRBV5-6; j_gene: TRBJ2-3; d_gene: TRBD1; abundance: once; len: 15; CDR3nt: TGTGCCAGCAGCTTGGTGACAGGGGGACCAGATACGCAGTATTTT; CDR3aa: CASSLVTGGPDTQYF
v_gene: TRBV18; j_gene: TRBJ2-3; d_gene: .; abundance: .; len: 14; CDR3nt: TGTGCCAGCTCACCAGGCCAGACCACAGATACGCAGTATTTT; CDR3aa: CASSPGQTTDTQYF
v_gene: TRBV7-9; j_gene: TRBJ2-3; d_gene: TRBD2; abundance: once; len: 15; CDR3nt: TGTGCCAGCAGCTTAGGGCGAGCGGGAGTGGATACGCAGTATTTT; CDR3aa: CASSLGRAGVDTQYF
v_gene: TRBV7-2; j_gene: TRBJ2-5; d_gene: .; abundance: .; len: 13; CDR3nt: TGTGCCAGCAGCCTCGGACAGCGGGAGACCCAGTACTTC; CDR3aa: CASSLGQRETQYF
v_gene: TRBV2; j_gene: TRBJ2-3; d_gene: TRBD2; abundance: .; len: 15; CDR3nt: TGTGCCAGCAGCTCTAGCGGGGGCTTCGGAGATACGCAGTATTTT; CDR3aa: CASSSSGGFGDTQYF
v_gene: TRBV2; j_gene: TRBJ2-2; d_gene: TRBD2; abundance: .; len: 18; CDR3nt: TGTGCCTGCTTGCCGGTTAGCGGGAGGGAGGGAATAGCCGGGGAGCTGTTTTTT; CDR3aa: CACLPVSGREGIAGELFF
v_gene: TRBV15; j_gene: TRBJ1-2; d_gene: .; abundance: .; len: 13; CDR3nt: TGTGCCACCAGGGGGAGGGGTCTTGTTGGCTACACCTTC; CDR3aa: CATRGRGLVGYTF
v_gene: TRBV10-2; j_gene: TRBJ1-5; d_gene: TRBD1; abundance: .; len: 13; CDR3nt: TGCGCCAGCAGTGGAGACAGGGATCAGCCCCAGCATTTT; CDR3aa: CASSGDRDQPQHF
v_gene: TRBV5-5; j_gene: TRBJ2-7; d_gene: TRBD2; abundance: once; len: 15; CDR3nt: TGTGCCAGCAGCTTGGGGACTAGCGGGGTCTACGAGCAGTACTTC; CDR3aa: CASSLGTSGVYEQYF
v_gene: TRBV29-1; j_gene: TRBJ2-3; d_gene: TRBD2; abundance: once; len: 15; CDR3nt: TGCAGCGTTGAGGGGCTAGCGGGATCAAGAGATACGCAGTATTTT; CDR3aa: CSVEGLAGSRDTQYF
v_gene: TRBV12-3/TRBV12-4; j_gene: TRBJ2-7; d_gene: .; abundance: .; len: 13; CDR3nt: TGTGCCAGCAGTCGCAAGACAGGTTTCGAGCAGTACTTC; CDR3aa: CASSRKTGFEQYF
v_gene: TRBV2; j_gene: TRBJ1-5; d_gene: .; abundance: .; len: 14; CDR3nt: TGTGCCAGCAGTGAGGGAGGGAGCAATCAGCCCCAGCATTTT; CDR3aa: CASSEGGSNQPQHF
v_gene: TRBV12-5; j_gene: TRBJ2-5; d_gene: .; abundance: .; len: 15; CDR3nt: TGTGCTAGTGGCAACACTATGACCTCTGGGGAGACCCAGTACTTC; CDR3aa: CASGNTMTSGETQYF
v_gene: TRBV6-5; j_gene: TRBJ1-6; d_gene: .; abundance: .; len: 14; CDR3nt: TGTGCCAGCAGTCAGAGCTCCTATAATTCACCCCTCCACTTT; CDR3aa: CASSQSSYNSPLHF
v_gene: TRBV20-1; j_gene: TRBJ2-5; d_gene: .; abundance: .; len: 10; CDR3nt: TGCAGTGCTCTAAAAGAGACCCAGTACTTC; CDR3aa: CSALKETQYF
v_gene: TRBV28; j_gene: TRBJ1-1; d_gene: .; abundance: .; len: 18; CDR3nt: TGTGCCAGCAGTTTCGCCCGGGGGGGGCTTCAAGGGTACACTGAAGCTTTCTTT; CDR3aa: CASSFARGGLQGYTEAFF